This entry is about one T cell receptor (beta chain). What it binds is unknown. This sample was included in a study of T cells in localized non-small cell lung cancer. CDR1 and CDR2 from the germline V gene are SGHDT and YYEEEE. The ends were cut back, 2 bases at V and 4 bases at J, with 18 bases in the middle. The CDR3 totals 16 residues. Notes on the study in general: Appearance in adjacent lung was seen for a median 57 of the top 100 tumor clones.

The method was immunoSEQ multiplex PCR; TCRdb's version includes in-frame clones alone and lacks a portion of them. In the table there are approximately 57,000 clones, around 86% of which are singletons. Sequenced here: peripheral blood, sampled before any cancer treatment. The receptor's source is a woman aged 40-70 years with stage I lung adenocarcinoma. The chain has TRBV5-6 and TRBJ1-2; tentatively, D is TRBD1 (6 bases). The CDR3 region has the DNA TGTGCCAGCAGCTTCCTCGGGGGCTCCACCCTCTATGGCTACACCTTC. Translating it yields CASSFLGGSTLYGYTF.